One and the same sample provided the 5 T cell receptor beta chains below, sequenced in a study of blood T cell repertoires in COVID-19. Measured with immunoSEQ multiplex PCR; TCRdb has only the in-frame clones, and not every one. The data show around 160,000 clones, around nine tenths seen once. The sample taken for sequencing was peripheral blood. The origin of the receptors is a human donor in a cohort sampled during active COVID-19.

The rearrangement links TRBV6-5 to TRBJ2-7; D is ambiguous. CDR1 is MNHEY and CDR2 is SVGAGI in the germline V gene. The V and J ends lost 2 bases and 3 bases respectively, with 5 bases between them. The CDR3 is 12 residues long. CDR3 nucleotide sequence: TGTGCCAGCAGTTACGACAACTACGAGCAGTACTTC. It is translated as CASSYDNYEQYF.

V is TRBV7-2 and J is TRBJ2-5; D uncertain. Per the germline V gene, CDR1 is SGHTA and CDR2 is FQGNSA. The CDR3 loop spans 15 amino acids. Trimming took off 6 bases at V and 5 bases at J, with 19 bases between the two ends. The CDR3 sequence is CASRSANPGGETQYF. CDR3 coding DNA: TGTGCCAGCAGGTCAGCGAACCCGGGTGGGGAGACCCAGTACTTC.

In DNA form, the CDR3 reads TGTGCCAGCAGCCCAGCCCTCCGGGAGGGGAATGAAAAACTGTTTTTT. Its translation: CASSPALREGNEKLFF. This sequence joins TRBV7-8 and TRBJ1-4; a weak D match, TRBD1 (5 bases). CDR1 is SGHVS, CDR2 FQNEAQ, per germline. CDR3 length equals 16 residues. V was shortened by 5 bases and J by 5 bases, with 18 bases between the two germline ends.

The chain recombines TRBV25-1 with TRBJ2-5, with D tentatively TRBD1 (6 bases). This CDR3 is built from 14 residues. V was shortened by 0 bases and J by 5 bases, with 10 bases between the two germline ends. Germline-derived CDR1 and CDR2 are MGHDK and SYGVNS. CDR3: CASSEYGQRETQYF. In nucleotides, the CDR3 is TGTGCCAGCAGTGAATACGGACAGAGGGAGACCCAGTACTTC. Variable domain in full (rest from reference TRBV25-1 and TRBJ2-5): EADIYQTPRYLVIGTGKKITLECSQTMGHDKMYWYQQDPGMELHLIHYSYGVNSTEKGDLSSESTVSRIRTEHFPLTLESARPSHTSQYLCASSEYGQRETQYFGPGTRLLVL.

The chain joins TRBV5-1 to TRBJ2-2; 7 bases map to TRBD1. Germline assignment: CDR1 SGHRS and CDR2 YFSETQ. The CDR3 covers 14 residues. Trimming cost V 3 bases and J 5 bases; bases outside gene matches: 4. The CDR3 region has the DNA TGCGCCAGCAGCTCGGGACAGAAAACCGGGGAGCTGTTTTTT. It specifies CASSSGQKTGELFF.